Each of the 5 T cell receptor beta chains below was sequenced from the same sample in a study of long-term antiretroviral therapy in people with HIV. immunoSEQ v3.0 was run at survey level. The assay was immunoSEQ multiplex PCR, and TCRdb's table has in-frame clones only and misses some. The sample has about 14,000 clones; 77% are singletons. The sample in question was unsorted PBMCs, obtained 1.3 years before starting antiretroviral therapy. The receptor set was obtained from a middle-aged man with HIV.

As DNA, the CDR3 is TGTGCCAGCAGCTTAGGGGCGGGGGACTGGGAGACCCAGTACTTC. It encodes CASSLGAGDWETQYF. The chain has TRBV7-2 and TRBJ2-5; TRBD2 matches 7 bases. With V trimmed by 1 base and J by 5 bases, 7 bases remained unmatched. Germline V gives CDR1 SGHTA, CDR2 FQGNSA. This CDR3 is 15 amino acids long.

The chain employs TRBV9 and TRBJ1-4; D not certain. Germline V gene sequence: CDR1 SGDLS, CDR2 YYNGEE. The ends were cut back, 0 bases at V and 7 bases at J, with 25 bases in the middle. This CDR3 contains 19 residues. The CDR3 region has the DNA TGTGCCAGCAGCGTAGACCCTGCTTCGGGGTGGGCAATGAGTGAAAAACTGTTTTTT. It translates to CASSVDPASGWAMSEKLFF.

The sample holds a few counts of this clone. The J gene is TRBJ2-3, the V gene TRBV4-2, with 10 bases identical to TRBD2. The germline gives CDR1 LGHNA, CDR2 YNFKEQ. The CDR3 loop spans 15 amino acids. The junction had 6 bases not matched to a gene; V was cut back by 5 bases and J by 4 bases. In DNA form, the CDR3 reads TGTGCCAGCAGCTTCGGACTAGCGGTGGCAGATACGCAGTATTTT. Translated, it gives CASSFGLAVADTQYF.

CDR3 in DNA: TGTGCCAGTACCCCGACAGGGGGTTCCATGAACACTGAAGCTTTCTTT. Protein product: CASTPTGGSMNTEAFF. The chain couples TRBV19 to TRBJ1-1; the match to TRBD1 covers 9 bases. Germline values: CDR1 LNHDA, CDR2 SQIVND (reference sequence). This CDR3 region has 16 residues. Trimming removed 7 bases from V and 0 bases from J; junction bases left unmatched: 9.

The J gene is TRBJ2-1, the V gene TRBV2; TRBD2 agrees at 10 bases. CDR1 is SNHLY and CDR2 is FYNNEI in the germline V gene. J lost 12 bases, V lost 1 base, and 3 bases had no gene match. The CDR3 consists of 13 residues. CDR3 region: CASSEGVAGGQFF. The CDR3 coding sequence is TGTGCCAGCAGTGAAGGGGTAGCGGGGGGGCAGTTCTTC.